Listed below are T cell receptor beta chains from one sample, sequenced in a study of T cells after somatic rescue of genetic block. Only in-frame clones appear in the TCRdb table, and some are missing; sequencing was by immunoSEQ multiplex PCR. The sample lists about 88,000 clones, around 90% occurring once. The specimen was peripheral blood mononuclear cells (PBMCs). The receptors were gathered from a woman aged 18-29 years. CDR3s include the opening cysteine and the closing phenylalanine or tryptophan. The D gene is left open where the match is weak. Clone size is shown for a subset of rows, as once, few, many or a class of expanded clone.

j_call,clone_size,d_call,v_call,cdr3_aa,cdr3_nt
TRBJ2-1,NA,NA,TRBV21-1,CASRSFIATPSDNEQFF,TGTGCCAGCAGAAGTTTTATAGCTACACCTTCCGACAATGAGCAGTTCTTC
TRBJ2-7,NA,NA,TRBV5-8,CASSVRVDYAYEQYF,TGTGCCAGCAGCGTCAGGGTAGATTACGCCTACGAGCAGTACTTC
TRBJ2-3,once,TRBD2,TRBV7-3,CASSRGLAGTDTQYF,TGTGCCAGCAGCCGAGGACTAGCGGGCACAGATACGCAGTATTTT
TRBJ2-1,NA,TRBD1,TRBV6-1,CASSEGGTGFAKVQFF,TGTGCCAGCAGTGAAGGAGGGACAGGGTTCGCCAAAGTGCAGTTCTTC
TRBJ2-7,NA,NA,TRBV7-9,CASSWSGLYEQYF,TGTGCCAGCAGCTGGTCAGGGCTCTACGAGCAGTACTTC
TRBJ2-2,once,NA,TRBV13,CASSLSGTNTGELFF,TGTGCCAGCAGCTTATCTGGGACGAACACCGGGGAGCTGTTTTTT
TRBJ2-7,NA,TRBD1,TRBV11-3,CASSLDTGDPREQYF,TGTGCCAGCAGCTTAGATACAGGGGACCCTAGAGAGCAGTACTTC
TRBJ2-1,NA,TRBD1,TRBV5-1,CASSFRGQGAFYNEQFF,TGCGCCAGCAGCTTCAGGGGACAGGGTGCTTTCTACAATGAGCAGTTCTTC
TRBJ2-2,NA,TRBD1,TRBV7-6,CASSLELDRGKHPAGELFF,TGTGCCAGCAGCTTAGAGCTGGACAGGGGTAAACATCCCGCCGGGGAGCTGTTTTTT
TRBJ2-7,NA,TRBD2,TRBV7-6,CASSLERGEREQYF,TGTGCCAGCAGCTTGGAGCGGGGCGAACGCGAGCAGTACTTC
TRBJ2-5,NA,NA,TRBV6-1,CASNRGEGGETQYF,TGTGCCAGCAATCGAGGGGAGGGGGGGGAGACCCAGTACTTC
TRBJ2-7,NA,NA,TRBV30,CAWSVGRVYGEQYF,TGTGCCTGGAGTGTGGGCAGGGTCTATGGGGAGCAGTACTTC
TRBJ2-1,NA,TRBD1,TRBV27,CASSTRTGGAPNEQFF,TGTGCCAGCAGTACCCGGACAGGGGGCGCCCCCAATGAGCAGTTCTTC
TRBJ2-7,NA,TRBD1,TRBV7-9,CASSAQQGGSYEQYF,TGTGCCAGCAGCGCACAACAGGGGGGCAGCTACGAGCAGTACTTC
TRBJ2-1,NA,TRBD2,TRBV19,CASGTSGVRGHEQFF,TGTGCCAGTGGGACTAGCGGGGTTAGAGGGCATGAGCAGTTCTTC
TRBJ2-7,NA,TRBD1,TRBV27,CASSPYQGQGAHEQYF,TGTGCCAGCAGTCCCTACCAGGGACAGGGAGCCCACGAGCAGTACTTC
TRBJ2-1,NA,NA,TRBV19,CASSMMPGGSVTYNEQFF,TGTGCCAGTAGTATGATGCCCGGTGGTAGCGTTACCTACAATGAGCAGTTCTTC
TRBJ1-3,once,NA,TRBV18,CASSLQTGSGNTIYF,TGTGCCAGCTCACTACAGACAGGCTCTGGAAACACCATATATTTT
TRBJ2-3,NA,NA,TRBV28,CAGGPWGNADTQYF,TGTGCCGGGGGACCGTGGGGCAATGCAGATACGCAGTATTTT
TRBJ2-7,once,TRBD2,TRBV27,CASSLGAGVAGNEQYF,TGTGCCAGCAGTTTGGGGGCGGGAGTAGCGGGGAACGAGCAGTACTTC
TRBJ2-7,NA,NA,TRBV7-2,CASSLSPYEQYF,TGTGCCAGCAGCTTAAGCCCCTACGAGCAGTACTTC
TRBJ2-1,NA,TRBD1,TRBV27,CASSFYVQGVREQFF,TGTGCCAGCAGTTTTTACGTTCAGGGGGTTCGAGAGCAGTTCTTC
TRBJ2-1,NA,NA,TRBV4-1,CASSQVPGLKNEQFF,TGCGCCAGCAGCCAAGTTCCGGGACTGAAGAATGAGCAGTTCTTC
TRBJ1-1,few,NA,TRBV6-5,CASSYQSPGPTEAFF,TGTGCCAGCAGTTACCAAAGCCCGGGACCCACAGAAGCTTTCTTT
TRBJ1-1,NA,NA,TRBV28,CASSFYGWNTEAFF,TGTGCCAGCAGTTTTTATGGCTGGAACACTGAAGCTTTCTTT
TRBJ2-1,NA,NA,TRBV7-9,CASSLGGDREQFF,TGTGCCAGCAGCTTAGGGGGTGACAGGGAGCAGTTCTTC
TRBJ2-3,once,TRBD2,TRBV7-9,CASSLADGRPDTQYF,TGTGCCAGCAGCCTGGCGGACGGGAGGCCAGATACGCAGTATTTT
TRBJ2-7,NA,TRBD2,TRBV9,CASSVSGGGYEQYF,TGTGCCAGCAGCGTTAGCGGGGGTGGGTACGAGCAGTACTTC
TRBJ2-1,NA,NA,TRBV6-5,CASSSTFLYNEQFF,TGTGCCAGCAGTTCCACCTTCCTCTACAATGAGCAGTTCTTC
TRBJ1-2,NA,NA,TRBV5-6,CASSPGGANYGYTF,TGTGCCAGCAGCCCGGGGGGCGCAAACTATGGCTACACCTTC
TRBJ1-2,NA,NA,TRBV28,CASSLSLRTNWGNYGYTF,TGTGCCAGCAGTTTATCGCTACGTACGAATTGGGGTAACTATGGCTACACCTTC
TRBJ2-5,NA,TRBD1,TRBV2,CASSEGGGQGQETQYF,TGTGCCAGCAGTGAAGGGGGGGGACAGGGGCAAGAGACCCAGTACTTC
TRBJ2-1,NA,TRBD2,TRBV18,CASSPYTAGVNNEQFF,TGTGCCAGCTCACCATATACAGCGGGAGTCAACAATGAGCAGTTCTTC
TRBJ2-1,NA,TRBD2,TRBV7-2,CASSSPSGSGVNNEQFF,TGTGCCAGCAGCTCGCCGTCGGGTAGCGGGGTCAACAATGAGCAGTTCTTC
TRBJ1-5,NA,NA,TRBV28,CASRQPTASAQHF,TGTGCCAGCAGACAACCGACGGCCTCGGCCCAGCATTTT
TRBJ2-7,NA,NA,TRBV2,CASAQKAAEQYF,TGTGCCAGCGCACAAAAGGCGGCCGAGCAGTACTTC
TRBJ2-7,NA,NA,TRBV20-1,CSALQGLRQYF,TGCAGTGCTCTACAGGGTTTGCGGCAGTACTTC
TRBJ1-2,NA,TRBD1,TRBV9,CASSPSGGGYTF,TGTGCCAGCAGCCCCTCAGGGGGAGGCTACACCTTC
TRBJ2-3,NA,TRBD1,TRBV23-1,CASSHTQDRASTDTQYF,TGCGCCAGCAGTCACACGCAGGACAGGGCGAGCACAGATACGCAGTATTTT
TRBJ2-1,NA,TRBD2,TRBV7-9,CASSLGRAGAYNEQFF,TGTGCCAGCAGCTTAGGGAGGGCGGGAGCTTACAATGAGCAGTTCTTC
TRBJ2-7,NA,TRBD2,TRBV28,CASSLGLAGALDF,TGTGCCAGCAGTTTAGGACTAGCGGGGGCACTCGACTTC
TRBJ2-1,NA,TRBD2,TRBV7-6,CASSLVALAGGTFYNEQFF,TGTGCCAGCAGCTTAGTGGCTCTAGCGGGAGGGACCTTTTACAATGAGCAGTTCTTC
TRBJ1-4,once,NA,TRBV11-2,CASSFRQAFNEKLFF,TGTGCCAGCAGCTTTAGACAGGCCTTTAATGAAAAACTGTTTTTT
TRBJ2-5,NA,TRBD2,TRBV6-1,CASSASGRGETQYF,TGTGCCAGCAGTGCCAGCGGGAGAGGCGAGACCCAGTACTTC
TRBJ1-2,NA,NA,TRBV11-2,CASSPSAGEGRKIYGYTF,TGTGCCAGCAGCCCAAGTGCAGGGGAGGGTCGCAAAATCTATGGCTACACCTTC
TRBJ1-2,NA,TRBD1,TRBV10-3,CAISGDRVVRDYGYTF,TGTGCCATCAGTGGGGACAGGGTTGTAAGGGATTATGGCTACACCTTC
TRBJ2-2,NA,TRBD2,TRBV2,CASSELPLAGVGNTGELFF,TGTGCCAGCAGTGAATTGCCCCTAGCGGGAGTCGGGAACACCGGGGAGCTGTTTTTT
TRBJ2-2,NA,TRBD1,TRBV27,CASSLRMTGDTGELFF,TGTGCCAGCAGTTTAAGGATGACAGGGGATACCGGGGAGCTGTTTTTT
TRBJ2-7,NA,NA,TRBV5-6,CASSGGDKFYEQYF,TGTGCCAGCAGCGGGGGGGACAAGTTCTACGAGCAGTACTTC
TRBJ1-3,NA,TRBD1,TRBV5-1,CASSPDRVGNTIYF,TGCGCCAGCAGTCCGGACAGGGTAGGAAACACCATATATTTT
TRBJ2-7,NA,TRBD2,TRBV19,CASSIGLLLAVVYEQYF,TGTGCCAGTAGTATCGGCTTGCTCCTAGCGGTGGTTTACGAGCAGTACTTC
TRBJ2-3,NA,NA,TRBV4-2,CASSQVGAGSTDTQYF,TGTGCCAGCAGCCAAGTCGGAGCGGGCAGCACAGATACGCAGTATTTT
TRBJ2-7,NA,TRBD2,TRBV18,CASSASTSGDDEQYF,TGTGCCAGCTCAGCGTCGACTAGCGGAGATGACGAGCAGTACTTC
TRBJ1-2,NA,NA,TRBV4-2,CASSQDRAGGSHNYGYTF,TGTGCCAGCAGCCAAGATCGAGCTGGGGGCTCGCATAACTATGGCTACACCTTC
TRBJ2-5,NA,NA,TRBV5-1,CASSLGVQETQYF,TGCGCCAGCAGCTTAGGGGTTCAAGAGACCCAGTACTTC
TRBJ1-5,NA,NA,TRBV18,CASSPTLDSNQPQHF,TGTGCCAGCTCACCAACTTTAGATAGCAATCAGCCCCAGCATTTT
TRBJ2-4,NA,TRBD2,TRBV5-1,CASSPGLAGVNIQYF,TGCGCCAGCAGCCCGGGACTAGCGGGAGTAAACATTCAGTACTTC
TRBJ2-2,NA,TRBD1,TRBV2,CATLSGTGAGELFF,TGTGCCACCCTTTCCGGGACAGGGGCCGGGGAGCTGTTTTTT
TRBJ1-2,few,NA,TRBV27,CASPVNRRPNYGYTF,TGTGCCAGCCCCGTCAACAGGCGCCCTAACTATGGCTACACCTTC
TRBJ1-1,NA,TRBD1,TRBV6-4,CASTEGTGGTEAFF,TGTGCCAGCACCGAGGGAACAGGGGGCACTGAAGCTTTCTTT